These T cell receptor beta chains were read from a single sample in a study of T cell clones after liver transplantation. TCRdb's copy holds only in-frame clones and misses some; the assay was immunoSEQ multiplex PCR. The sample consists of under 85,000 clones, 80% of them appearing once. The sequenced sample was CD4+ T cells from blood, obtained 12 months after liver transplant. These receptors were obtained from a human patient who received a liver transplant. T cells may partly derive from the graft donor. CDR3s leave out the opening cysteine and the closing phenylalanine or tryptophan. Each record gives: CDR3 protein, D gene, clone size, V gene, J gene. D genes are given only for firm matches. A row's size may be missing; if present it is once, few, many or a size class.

CDR3: ASSLGPGGVRVYGYT
D: TRBD1
size: once
V: TRBV7-2
J: TRBJ1-2

CDR3: ASSQGIKWREAPKETQY
D: TRBD2
size: .
V: TRBV4-3
J: TRBJ2-5

CDR3: ASSQAGVNYGYT
D: .
size: once
V: TRBV4-2
J: TRBJ1-2

CDR3: ASSSRGRTDTQY
D: .
size: .
V: TRBV11-3
J: TRBJ2-3

CDR3: ASSLGTGFYGYT
D: TRBD1
size: few
V: TRBV7-9
J: TRBJ1-2

CDR3: ASSRTTQETQY
D: .
size: .
V: TRBV9
J: TRBJ2-5

CDR3: ASSPYRNPYEQY
D: .
size: .
V: TRBV14
J: TRBJ2-7

CDR3: ASSLETTGTGGYGYT
D: TRBD1
size: .
V: TRBV7-9
J: TRBJ1-2

CDR3: ASSLSAVRGGSGYNEQF
D: TRBD2
size: .
V: TRBV5-1
J: TRBJ2-1

CDR3: ASSAAGGRNEQF
D: TRBD2
size: .
V: TRBV25-1
J: TRBJ2-1

CDR3: ASSLTGGNTEAF
D: TRBD1
size: .
V: TRBV7-3
J: TRBJ1-1

CDR3: ASRTTSGATEAF
D: .
size: .
V: TRBV5-6
J: TRBJ1-1

CDR3: ASSLNSNYGYT
D: .
size: .
V: TRBV5-1
J: TRBJ1-2

CDR3: ASSFDRGHEQY
D: TRBD1
size: .
V: TRBV5-1
J: TRBJ2-7

CDR3: ASSPTTTRNEQF
D: .
size: .
V: TRBV18
J: TRBJ2-1

CDR3: ARSLKEQYNEQF
D: .
size: .
V: TRBV7-5
J: TRBJ2-1

CDR3: ASGPGFT
D: .
size: few
V: TRBV7-9
J: TRBJ1-2

CDR3: ASSSSPVGETQY
D: .
size: .
V: TRBV7-2
J: TRBJ2-5

CDR3: ASSSRLAGSETQY
D: TRBD2
size: once
V: TRBV9
J: TRBJ2-5

CDR3: ASQGTDTQY
D: .
size: .
V: TRBV7-9
J: TRBJ2-3

CDR3: ASSLIVGELF
D: .
size: .
V: TRBV28
J: TRBJ2-2

CDR3: ASSFRDSYNEQF
D: TRBD1
size: .
V: TRBV28
J: TRBJ2-1

CDR3: ASSAGAYEQY
D: .
size: .
V: TRBV5-5
J: TRBJ2-7

CDR3: ASSLYTPPQPQH
D: .
size: few
V: TRBV28
J: TRBJ1-5

CDR3: ASSPTGLHTEAF
D: .
size: .
V: TRBV18
J: TRBJ1-1

CDR3: ASSPGRGLGEQF
D: .
size: few
V: TRBV7-2
J: TRBJ2-1

CDR3: ASSQDPGRRTGELF
D: TRBD2
size: few
V: TRBV4-2
J: TRBJ2-2

CDR3: AWSLPDRRNQPQH
D: .
size: .
V: TRBV30
J: TRBJ1-5

CDR3: ASSYLGRTNEKLF
D: .
size: .
V: TRBV6-6
J: TRBJ1-4

CDR3: ASSTPVGGGPRKQY
D: .
size: once
V: TRBV11-2
J: TRBJ2-7

CDR3: ASSLDHRNNEQF
D: .
size: .
V: TRBV11-3
J: TRBJ2-1

CDR3: ASSLKGSSGNTIY
D: .
size: .
V: TRBV5-4
J: TRBJ1-3

CDR3: ASSSPTGRYETQY
D: TRBD1
size: .
V: TRBV5-4
J: TRBJ2-5

CDR3: ASSLRQGNSRGYT
D: TRBD1
size: .
V: TRBV7-2
J: TRBJ1-2

CDR3: ASSKVGGQGFGEQF
D: TRBD1
size: .
V: TRBV7-2
J: TRBJ2-1

CDR3: ASSQTDYEQY
D: .
size: .
V: TRBV5-1
J: TRBJ2-7

CDR3: ASSPRLAGGTYEQY
D: TRBD2
size: .
V: TRBV7-2
J: TRBJ2-7

CDR3: ASSEGWDMRLNTEAF
D: .
size: few
V: TRBV5-1
J: TRBJ1-1

CDR3: AIKASGETQY
D: .
size: once
V: TRBV10-3
J: TRBJ2-5